These 27 T cell receptor beta chains were sequenced from one sample in a study of T cells after posttransplantation cyclophosphamide. Clones were sequenced by immunoSEQ multiplex PCR, and TCRdb holds only the in-frame ones, with some missing. This sample has roughly 20,000 clones, with around 68% found just once. Treatment was busulfan-fludarabine conditioning, a marrow graft, and cyclophosphamide on days +3 and +4. The sample here was PBMCs, taken after an allogeneic stem cell transplant with post-transplant cyclophosphamide. The receptors were gathered from a male patient aged 30 to 39 who received an allogeneic stem cell transplant from a related donor, was CMV-positive, and had acute GVHD only. Some T cells may be the graft donor's.

The V gene is TRBV28, the J gene TRBJ2-5; 8 positions agree with TRBD2. The J call may be mistaken, given a closer DNA end match to TRBJ2-7. This CDR3 spans 15 amino acids. Germline V gene lookup returns CDR1 MDHEN and CDR2 SYDVKM. The CDR3 region is CASSLEAGGSYEQYF. As DNA, the CDR3 is TGTGCCAGCAGTTTAGAGGCGGGGGGCTCCTACGAGCAGTACTTC.

The chain couples TRBV19 to TRBJ1-3, with 9 bases fitting TRBD1. The CDR3 runs to 16 residues. Germline V gene data show CDR1 as LNHDA and CDR2 as SQIVND (reference sequence). The ends lost 1 base at V and 6 bases at J; junction bases unmatched: 7. The CDR3 DNA reads TGTGCCAGTAGTATAGGCTACAGGGGGCGGGTAAACACCATATATTTT. The encoded protein is CASSIGYRGRVNTIYF.

The rearrangement uses TRBV18 and TRBJ2-5; 8 nucleotides match TRBD1. The germline V gene has CDR1 KGHSH and CDR2 LQKENI. The V and J ends lost 4 bases and 4 bases, in that order; junction bases with no gene match: 2. The CDR3 is 13 amino acids. CDR3 region: CASSRDRLETQYF. The CDR3 coding sequence is TGTGCCAGCTCACGGGACAGGTTAGAGACCCAGTACTTC. Full variable domain (remainder filled in from reference TRBV18 and TRBJ2-5): NAGVMQNPRHLVRRRGQEARLRCSPMKGHSHVYWYRQLPEEGLKFMVYLQKENIIDESGMPKERFSAEFPKEGPSILRIQQVVRGDSAAYFCASSRDRLETQYFGPGTRLLVL.

The chain uses TRBV5-6 and TRBJ1-5; TRBD1 is a possible D gene (5 bases). Trimming pared 5 bases from V and 0 bases from J, leaving 12 bases between. The CDR3 extends over 15 amino acids. The germline V gene has CDR1 SGHDT and CDR2 YYEEEE. CDR3 coding DNA: TGTGCCAGCAGTCGCGGACACCTTAGCAATCAGCCCCAGCATTTT. It codes for CASSRGHLSNQPQHF.

V and J are TRBV4-2 and TRBJ1-2; 10 bases map to TRBD1. The CDR3 spans 17 residues. Germline V gene lookup returns CDR1 LGHNA and CDR2 YNFKEQ. J lost 6 bases, V lost 2 bases, and 12 bases had no gene match. The CDR3 here is CASSQPTGQGDKDGYTF. The CDR3 DNA is TGTGCCAGCAGCCAACCAACCGGACAGGGGGATAAGGATGGCTACACCTTC.

On this clone: Sequence at one end of the junction differs from germline and may be a read error. The chain couples TRBV6-4 to TRBJ2-5; 7 bases fit TRBD1. CDR3 length equals 15 residues. In germline, CDR1 is MRHNA, CDR2 SNTAGT. The CDR3 sequence is CAGSDSDRFQETQYF. The CDR3, as DNA: TGTGCCGGCAGTGACTCGGACAGGTTCCAAGAGACCCAGTACTTC.

The J gene is TRBJ1-2, the V gene TRBV6-1; D possibly corresponds to TRBD1 (6 bases). The CDR3 sequence is 13 residues long. Germline V CDR1 and CDR2: MNHNS, SASEGT. The V gene lost 5 bases and the J gene lost 3 bases, with 10 bases spanning the gap. CDR3 nucleotides: TGTGCCAGCAGTCCGGACAGAGACTATGGCTACACCTTC. Translation: CASSPDRDYGYTF.

The chain has TRBV7-2 and TRBJ1-1, with 7 positions matching TRBD1. This CDR3 has 15 residues. The trim removed 6 bases at V and 0 bases at J, leaving 7 bases unmatched. CDR1 SGHTA and CDR2 FQGNSA come from the germline V gene. The CDR3 sequence is CASSSPTGLNTEAFF. The CDR3 nucleotides read TGTGCCAGCAGTTCGCCGACAGGGCTGAACACTGAAGCTTTCTTT.

The chain combines TRBV4-3 with TRBJ2-1; 8 nucleotides align to TRBD2. CDR1 LGHNA and CDR2 YSLEER come from the germline V gene. The CDR3 contains 19 residues. Losses at the gene ends were 4 bases for V and 4 bases for J; bases not matched to a gene: 18. The CDR3 is CASSPAPAASGGVYNEQFF. The CDR3 DNA sequence: TGCGCCAGCAGCCCTGCACCCGCTGCAAGCGGGGGAGTTTACAATGAGCAGTTCTTC.

This chain links TRBV9 with TRBJ2-1; D is unresolved. V was trimmed by 4 bases and J by 8 bases, leaving 16 bases between them. Germline-derived CDR1 and CDR2 are SGDLS and YYNGEE. The CDR3 consists of 14 residues. The CDR3 loop reads CASSPDPSTDEQFF. The DNA for the CDR3 is TGTGCCAGCAGCCCTGACCCTAGTACCGATGAGCAGTTCTTC. Together with reference TRBV9 and TRBJ2-1, the CDR3 gives the full variable domain: DSGVTQTPKHLITATGQRVTLRCSPRSGDLSVYWYQQSLDQGLQFLIQYYNGEERAKGNILERFSAQQFPDLHSELNLSSLELGDSALYFCASSPDPSTDEQFFGPGTRLTVL.

This clone has more than one count but fewer than ten. This rearrangement joins TRBV5-5 to TRBJ1-1, with 9 positions matching TRBD1. V shed 7 bases, J shed 5 bases, and the junction held 3 bases outside the gene matches. The CDR3 totals 12 residues. Germline CDR1 SGHKS, CDR2 YYEKEE (reference sequence). The DNA for the CDR3 is TGTGCCAGCGGACAGGGGTATACTGAAGCTTTCTTT. It codes for CASGQGYTEAFF.

The gene calls are TRBV4-2 and TRBJ2-5, with 10 bases lining up with TRBD1. Germline V gene sequence: CDR1 LGHNA, CDR2 YNFKEQ. The CDR3 consists of 15 residues. After removal of 0 bases from V and 5 bases from J, the junction contained 3 bases not matched to a gene. The CDR3 sequence is CASSQDDRGLETQYF. DNA of the CDR3: TGTGCCAGCAGCCAAGACGACAGGGGGCTTGAGACCCAGTACTTC.

The chain carries TRBV5-6 and TRBJ2-2; maybe TRBD1 (5 bases). The germline gives CDR1 SGHDT, CDR2 YYEEEE. V was shortened by 4 bases and J by 5 bases, with 18 bases between the two germline ends. CDR3 length equals 16 residues. The CDR3 protein is CASSGVWGVGTGELFF. CDR3 in DNA: TGTGCCAGCAGCGGAGTGTGGGGCGTCGGGACCGGGGAGCTGTTTTTT. Combining the CDR3 with reference TRBV5-6 and TRBJ2-2 gives the whole variable domain DAGVTQSPTHLIKTRGQQVTLRCSPKSGHDTVSWYQQALGQGPQFIFQYYEEEERQRGNFPDRFSGHQFPNYSSELNVNALLLGDSALYLCASSGVWGVGTGELFFGEGSRLTVL.

The chain is built from TRBV6-1 and TRBJ1-5; D is uncertain. The V and J ends lost 2 bases and 11 bases respectively, with 13 bases between them. Looked up from germline, CDR1 is MNHNS and CDR2 is SASEGT. This CDR3 is 13 amino acids long. CDR3: CASSELGLEAQHF. In DNA form, the CDR3 reads TGTGCCAGCAGTGAACTCGGGCTGGAGGCCCAGCATTTT.

V and J are TRBV11-1 and TRBJ1-4, with 7 bases identical to TRBD1. Losses at the gene ends were 4 bases for V and 3 bases for J; bases not matched to a gene: 8. CDR3 length: 16 residues. Per the germline V gene, CDR1 is SGHAT and CDR2 is FQDESV (reference sequence). The CDR3 sequence: CASSYRGGTANEKLFF. CDR3 bases: TGTGCCAGCAGCTACAGGGGAGGTACAGCTAATGAAAAACTGTTTTTT.

V and J are TRBV19 and TRBJ2-5; D possibly corresponds to TRBD1 (5 bases). The germline V gene has CDR1 LNHDA and CDR2 SQIVND (reference sequence). This CDR3 contains 15 residues. Trimming removed 3 bases at V and 1 base at J, with 12 bases between. CDR3 sequence (DNA): TGTGCCAGTAGTATGGGCTTAACAGGCCAAGAGACCCAGTACTTC. It encodes CASSMGLTGQETQYF. Filled out from reference TRBV19 and TRBJ2-5, the complete variable domain reads DGGITQSPKYLFRKEGQNVTLSCEQNLNHDAMYWYRQDPGQGLRLIYYSQIVNDFQKGDIAEGYSVSREKKESFPLTVTSAQKNPTAFYLCASSMGLTGQETQYFGPGTRLLVL.

This clone appeared a few times. V gene TRBV7-8 combines with J gene TRBJ1-2; D unclear. V was shortened by 2 bases and J by 4 bases, with 14 bases between the two germline ends. CDR1 and CDR2 from the germline V gene are SGHVS and FQNEAQ. This CDR3 contains 15 residues. Written as DNA, the CDR3 is TGTGCCAGCAGCTTAAGGGTTGACGGACTCTATGGCTACACCTTC. Translated: CASSLRVDGLYGYTF.

V is TRBV28 and J is TRBJ1-2; 8 nucleotides agree with TRBD1. Looked up from germline, CDR1 is MDHEN and CDR2 is SYDVKM. The CDR3 is 16 amino acids. The J segment lost 4 bases and the V segment lost 2 bases, leaving 9 bases of the junction unmatched. The CDR3 loop reads CASSLTPQTGAYGYTF. CDR3 sequence (DNA): TGTGCCAGCAGTTTAACCCCCCAGACAGGGGCCTATGGCTACACCTTC.

V and J are TRBV10-3 and TRBJ1-3, with TRBD1 matching 10 bases. Germline V gives CDR1 ENHRY, CDR2 SYGVKD. CDR3 length: 16 residues. Germline trimming cut 4 bases from V and 0 bases from J; bases unmatched to any gene: 3. In DNA, the CDR3 is TGTGCCATCAGTGGACAGGGGGCCCTCTCTGGAAACACCATATATTTT. Protein sequence: CAISGQGALSGNTIYF.

J is TRBJ1-3 and V is TRBV2, with 8 bases that match TRBD1. V lost 5 bases, J lost 0 bases, and 6 bases stayed unmatched. Germline V gene sequence: CDR1 SNHLY, CDR2 FYNNEI. CDR3 size: 16 residues. Written as DNA, the CDR3 is TGTGCCAGCAGTACTCCCGGGACAGGCTCTGGAAACACCATATATTTT. Its translation is CASSTPGTGSGNTIYF.

This clone has just a few counts. The chain uses TRBV18 and TRBJ1-5; 7 nucleotides agree with TRBD1. Germline loops: CDR1 KGHSH, CDR2 LQKENI. The CDR3 consists of 17 residues. The J segment lost 0 bases and the V segment lost 3 bases, leaving 8 bases of the junction unmatched. CDR3 residues: CASSPFGQVYSNQPQHF. Here the CDR3 DNA reads TGTGCCAGCTCACCTTTTGGACAGGTTTATAGCAATCAGCCCCAGCATTTT.

The CDR3 DNA reads TGTGCCAGCAGTCCTTACGGGGGGCGCGATGGCTACACCTTC. This codes for CASSPYGGRDGYTF. The gene calls are TRBV6-6 and TRBJ1-2; D may be TRBD1 (6 bases). V lost 5 bases, J lost 6 bases, and 16 bases lay in between. The CDR3 runs 14 residues. The germline V gene encodes CDR1 MNHNY and CDR2 SVGAGI (reference sequence).

The chain couples TRBV6-1 to TRBJ2-7; 8 nucleotides align to TRBD2. Trimming at V came to 3 bases and at J to 3 bases, leaving 4 bases not matched to a gene. The CDR3 has 14 amino acids. Germline values: CDR1 MNHNS, CDR2 SASEGT. Written as DNA, the CDR3 is TGTGCCAGCAGTGAGGGACTAGATGGCTACGAGCAGTACTTC. Amino acid sequence: CASSEGLDGYEQYF.

V gene TRBV28 combines with J gene TRBJ1-1; D not resolved. Trimming removed 10 bases at V and 4 bases at J, with 13 bases between. Germline CDR1 is MDHEN and CDR2 is SYDVKM. The CDR3 consists of 12 residues. This CDR3 reads CAILGVGTEAFF. For the CDR3, the DNA is TGTGCCATCCTGGGCGTAGGCACTGAAGCTTTCTTT.

J is TRBJ2-1 and V is TRBV9, with 8 bases fitting TRBD1. V was clipped by 2 bases and J by 4 bases; unmatched bases: 8. The CDR3 contains 16 residues. The germline gives CDR1 SGDLS, CDR2 YYNGEE. The CDR3 protein is CASSVSPDRAYNEQFF. CDR3 in DNA: TGTGCCAGCAGCGTGTCCCCGGACAGGGCTTACAATGAGCAGTTCTTC. Using reference TRBV9 and TRBJ2-1 for the parts outside the CDR3, the full variable domain is DSGVTQTPKHLITATGQRVTLRCSPRSGDLSVYWYQQSLDQGLQFLIQYYNGEERAKGNILERFSAQQFPDLHSELNLSSLELGDSALYFCASSVSPDRAYNEQFFGPGTRLTVL.

The chain recombines TRBV11-2 with TRBJ1-2, with 9 bases lining up with TRBD1. From germline, CDR1 is SGHAT and CDR2 FQNNGV. The CDR3 has 15 residues. Trimming at V came to 4 bases and at J to 4 bases, leaving 7 bases not matched to a gene. Written as DNA, the CDR3 is TGTGCCAGCAGCTCCATAGGGACAGGGATCTATGGCTACACCTTC. Its protein product is CASSSIGTGIYGYTF.

The chain joins TRBV7-2 to TRBJ1-1; D unresolved. This CDR3 is 14 amino acids long. V was clipped by 3 bases and J by 1 base, with 9 bases between them. CDR1 and CDR2 (germline): SGHTA, FQGNSA. The CDR3 protein is CASSFRTRNTEAFF. Written as DNA, the CDR3 is TGTGCCAGCAGCTTTAGAACCCGGAACACTGAAGCTTTCTTT.